The present entry profiles one T cell receptor beta chain with its context. Other DNA sequences in the sample encode the same CDR3. The V and J ends lost 2 bases and 4 bases, in that order; junction bases with no gene match: 0. The CDR3 has 14 residues. The germline CDR1 and CDR2 sequences are SQVTM and ANQGSEA. Original data processing: Using reference gene primer amplification, nucleated cell counts were estimated. The data were produced by immunoSEQ multiplex PCR, yet TCRdb's version contains in-frame clones alone and is incomplete. V and J calls and clone size are copied from that table; D and trimming were computed from the DNA. The table shows around 140,000 clones, with over 70% occurring only once. This record belongs to a study of blood T cell repertoires in COVID-19. Overall study: Samples taken during acute and convalescent COVID-19 were collected in the United States, Italy and Spain. Sources were T cells, B-cell-depleted T cells, or PBMCs; the material itself was cDNA or gDNA.

The chain recombines TRBV29-1 with TRBJ2-1, with 12 bases lining up with TRBD2. This clonotype was sampled from a man of 80 years or more with acute or convalescent COVID-19. Sequencing was done on a sample of peripheral blood. The CDR3 sequence is CSVELAGGYNEQFF. The CDR3 DNA reads TGCAGCGTTGAACTAGCGGGAGGGTACAATGAGCAGTTCTTC.